What follows describes a single TCR beta chain. Libraries were prepared by immunoSEQ multiplex PCR; TCRdb keeps only in-frame clonotypes and omits some of them. Counted here are 300,000 to 450,000 clones, 85% occurring once; the ten biggest clones make up more than 3%. This record comes from a study of blood T cell repertoires in COVID-19. As for the study in general: Sample material is recorded as cDNA or gDNA derived from T cells, B-cell-depleted T cells, or PBMCs.

The germline V and J ends were trimmed by 3 bases and 5 bases, with 10 bases remaining between them. This CDR3 comprises 13 residues. Germline values: CDR1 SGHAT, CDR2 FQNNGV. The chain combines TRBV11-2 with TRBJ1-1; TRBD1 is a possible D gene (5 bases). Sequenced: peripheral blood. This clonotype was sampled from a woman under 30 with acute or convalescent COVID-19. The CDR3 protein is CASSLSPGTEAFF. The CDR3 bases are TGTGCCAGCAGCTTGTCCCCAGGGACTGAAGCTTTCTTT.